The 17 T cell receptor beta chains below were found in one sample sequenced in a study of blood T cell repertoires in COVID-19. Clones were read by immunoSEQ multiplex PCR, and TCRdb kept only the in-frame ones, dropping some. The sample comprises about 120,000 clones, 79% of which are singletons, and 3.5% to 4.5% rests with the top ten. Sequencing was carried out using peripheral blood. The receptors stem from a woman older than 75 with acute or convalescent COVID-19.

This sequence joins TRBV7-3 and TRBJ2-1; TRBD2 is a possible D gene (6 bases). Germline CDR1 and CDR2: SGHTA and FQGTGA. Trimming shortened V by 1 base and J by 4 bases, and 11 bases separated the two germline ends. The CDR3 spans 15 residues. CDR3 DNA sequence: TGTGCCAGCAGCTTAAAGGCAGGGAGGTACAATGAGCAGTTCTTC. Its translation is CASSLKAGRYNEQFF.

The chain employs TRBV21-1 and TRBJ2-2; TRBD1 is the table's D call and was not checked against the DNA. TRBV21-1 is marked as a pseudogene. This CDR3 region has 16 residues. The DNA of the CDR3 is TGTGCCAGCAGCAATGTCGGGACAGCGAACACCGGGGAGCTGTTTTTT. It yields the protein CASSNVGTANTGELFF.

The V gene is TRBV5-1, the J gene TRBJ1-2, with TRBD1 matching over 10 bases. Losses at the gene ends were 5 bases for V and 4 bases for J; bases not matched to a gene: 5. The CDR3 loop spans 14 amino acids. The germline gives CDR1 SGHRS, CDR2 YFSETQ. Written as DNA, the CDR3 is TGCGCCAGCAGGCCGACAGGGGGCAGCTATGGCTACACCTTC. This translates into CASRPTGGSYGYTF.

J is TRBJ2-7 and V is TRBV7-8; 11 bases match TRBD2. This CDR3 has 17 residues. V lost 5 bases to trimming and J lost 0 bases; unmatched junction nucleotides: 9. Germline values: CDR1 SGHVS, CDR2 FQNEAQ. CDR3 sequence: CASSPLAGGMSSYEQYF. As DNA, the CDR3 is TGTGCCAGCAGCCCGTTAGCGGGAGGGATGAGCTCCTACGAGCAGTACTTC.

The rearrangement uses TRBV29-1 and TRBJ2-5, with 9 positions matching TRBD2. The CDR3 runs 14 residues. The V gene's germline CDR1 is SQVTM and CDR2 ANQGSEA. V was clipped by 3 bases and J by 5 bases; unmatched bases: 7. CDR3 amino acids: CSVEISGRGETQYF. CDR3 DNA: TGCAGCGTTGAGATTAGCGGGAGAGGGGAGACCCAGTACTTC.

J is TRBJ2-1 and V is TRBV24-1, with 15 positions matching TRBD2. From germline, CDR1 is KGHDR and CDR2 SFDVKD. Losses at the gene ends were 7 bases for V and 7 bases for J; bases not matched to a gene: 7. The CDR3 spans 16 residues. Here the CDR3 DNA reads TGTGCCACCAGCGGGGGACTAGCGGGAGGAAGGAATGAGCAGTTCTTC. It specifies CATSGGLAGGRNEQFF.

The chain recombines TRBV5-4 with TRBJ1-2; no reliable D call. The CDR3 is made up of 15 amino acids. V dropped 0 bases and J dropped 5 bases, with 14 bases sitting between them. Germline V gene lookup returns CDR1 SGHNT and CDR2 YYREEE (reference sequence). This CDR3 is CASSLAESTRYGYTF. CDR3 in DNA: TGTGCCAGCAGCTTGGCCGAGTCGACTCGGTATGGCTACACCTTC.

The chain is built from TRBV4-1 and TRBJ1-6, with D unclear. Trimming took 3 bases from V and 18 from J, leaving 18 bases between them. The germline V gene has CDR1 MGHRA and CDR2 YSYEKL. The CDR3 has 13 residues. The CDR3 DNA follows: TGCGCCAGCAGCCAGTTATTAGGAGCGGAAGGCCACTTT. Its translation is CASSQLLGAEGHF.

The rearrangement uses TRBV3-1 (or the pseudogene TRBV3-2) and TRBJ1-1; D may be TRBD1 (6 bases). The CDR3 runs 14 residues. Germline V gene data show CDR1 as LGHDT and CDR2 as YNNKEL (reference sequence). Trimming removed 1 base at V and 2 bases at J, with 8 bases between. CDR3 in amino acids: CASSQVQGNTEAFF. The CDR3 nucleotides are TGTGCCAGCAGCCAAGTACAGGGAAACACTGAAGCTTTCTTT.

The CDR3, as DNA: TGCGCCAGCAGGGCCGATATGAACACTGAAGCTTTCTTT. Translated: CASRADMNTEAFF. The chain has TRBV10-1 and TRBJ1-1; D uncertain. This CDR3 comprises 13 residues. CDR1 WNHNN and CDR2 SYGVQD come from the germline V gene (reference sequence). V shed 6 bases and J shed 0 bases, with 8 bases lying between them.

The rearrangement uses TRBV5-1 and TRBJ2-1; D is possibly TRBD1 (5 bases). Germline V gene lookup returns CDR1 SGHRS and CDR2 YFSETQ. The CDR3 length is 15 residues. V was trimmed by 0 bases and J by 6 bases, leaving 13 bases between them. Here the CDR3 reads CASSLGQSPVNEQFF. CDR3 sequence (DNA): TGCGCCAGCAGCTTGGGACAGTCCCCGGTCAATGAGCAGTTCTTC.

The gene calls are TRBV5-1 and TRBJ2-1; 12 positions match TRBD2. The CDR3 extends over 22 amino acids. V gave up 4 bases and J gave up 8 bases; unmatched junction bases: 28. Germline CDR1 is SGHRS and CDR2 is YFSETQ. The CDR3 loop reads CASSPHRGSLLAGGPFRDEQFF. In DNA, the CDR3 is TGCGCCAGCAGCCCTCACAGGGGCTCCCTCCTAGCGGGAGGGCCCTTTAGGGATGAGCAGTTCTTC.

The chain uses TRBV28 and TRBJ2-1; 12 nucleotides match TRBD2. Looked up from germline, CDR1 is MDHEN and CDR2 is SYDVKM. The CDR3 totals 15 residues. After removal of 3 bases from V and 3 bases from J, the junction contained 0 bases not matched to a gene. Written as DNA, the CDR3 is TGTGCCAGCAGTTTGACTAGCGGGAGCTACAATGAGCAGTTCTTC. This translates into CASSLTSGSYNEQFF.

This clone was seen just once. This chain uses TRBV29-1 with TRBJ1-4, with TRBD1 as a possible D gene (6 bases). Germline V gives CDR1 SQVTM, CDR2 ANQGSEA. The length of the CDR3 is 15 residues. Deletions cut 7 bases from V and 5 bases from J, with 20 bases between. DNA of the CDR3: TGCAGCGCCCAAGACACAGGGATGGGGAATGAAAAACTGTTTTTT. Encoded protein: CSAQDTGMGNEKLFF.

CDR3 coding DNA: TGTGCCAGCAGCCCCCGGGACAGTTATTCACCCCTCCACTTT. It codes for CASSPRDSYSPLHF. This chain uses TRBV9 with TRBJ1-6, with 7 nucleotides matching TRBD1. Trimming cost V 4 bases and J 8 bases; bases outside gene matches: 6. CDR1 SGDLS and CDR2 YYNGEE come from the germline V gene. CDR3 length: 14 residues.

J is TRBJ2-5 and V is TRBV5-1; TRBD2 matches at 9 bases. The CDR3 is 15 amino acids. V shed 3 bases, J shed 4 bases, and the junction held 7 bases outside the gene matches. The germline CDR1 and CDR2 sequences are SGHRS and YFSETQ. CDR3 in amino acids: CASSYTGLAAETQYF. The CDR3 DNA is TGCGCCAGCAGCTATACGGGACTAGCAGCAGAGACCCAGTACTTC.

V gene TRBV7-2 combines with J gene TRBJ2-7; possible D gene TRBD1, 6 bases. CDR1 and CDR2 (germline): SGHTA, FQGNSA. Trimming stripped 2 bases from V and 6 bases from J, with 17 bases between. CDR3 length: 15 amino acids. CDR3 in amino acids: CASSLSYGQSTEQYF. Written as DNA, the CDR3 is TGTGCCAGCAGCTTAAGTTACGGACAGTCCACCGAGCAGTACTTC.